The 4 T cell receptor beta chains given below trace back to one sample, sequenced in a study of shared T cell receptors in the human thymus. Sequencing used immunoSEQ multiplex PCR; TCRdb keeps in-frame clones, though not all of them. The table includes some 700,000 clones, over 75% detected once. Another study also made use of these data, one on human thymus T cells.

Sequencing was done on a sample of thymocytes. The receptors here all came from a girl under three years old with a congenital heart defect.

The J gene is TRBJ2-2, the V gene TRBV6-5; 9 bases agree with TRBD1. The CDR3 is 15 amino acids. Trimming removed 1 base from V and 4 bases from J; junction bases left unmatched: 1. Germline V gives CDR1 MNHEY, CDR2 SVGAGI. The CDR3, as DNA: TGTGCCAGCAGTTACTGGACAGGGGTCACCGGGGAGCTGTTTTTT. The encoded protein is CASSYWTGVTGELFF.

The chain uses TRBV7-9 and TRBJ2-1; 8 bases map to TRBD2. The ends lost 1 base at V and 6 bases at J; junction bases unmatched: 2. The CDR3 length is 14 residues. CDR1 is SEHNR and CDR2 is FQNEAQ in the germline V gene (reference sequence). CDR3 sequence (DNA): TGTGCCAGCAGCTTAGGCGGGAGGTTCAATGAGCAGTTCTTC. It specifies CASSLGGRFNEQFF.

This clone has more than one count but fewer than ten. This rearrangement joins TRBV6-1 to TRBJ1-2, with 7 bases that match TRBD1. This CDR3 is built from 16 residues. CDR1 is MNHNS and CDR2 is SASEGT in the germline V gene. V was pared by 2 bases and J by 3 bases, with 9 bases of the junction left unmatched. CDR3 in amino acids: CASSETTGTDHYGYTF. For the CDR3, the DNA is TGTGCCAGCAGTGAAACAACCGGGACAGACCACTATGGCTACACCTTC.

The J gene is TRBJ1-2, the V gene TRBV5-1; D might be TRBD1 (6 bases). The V and J ends lost 0 bases and 0 bases respectively, with 9 bases between them. Germline V gives CDR1 SGHRS, CDR2 YFSETQ. This CDR3 is 15 amino acids long. CDR3 sequence: CASSLVGTSNYGYTF. The CDR3 DNA follows: TGCGCCAGCAGCTTGGTAGGGACATCTAACTATGGCTACACCTTC.